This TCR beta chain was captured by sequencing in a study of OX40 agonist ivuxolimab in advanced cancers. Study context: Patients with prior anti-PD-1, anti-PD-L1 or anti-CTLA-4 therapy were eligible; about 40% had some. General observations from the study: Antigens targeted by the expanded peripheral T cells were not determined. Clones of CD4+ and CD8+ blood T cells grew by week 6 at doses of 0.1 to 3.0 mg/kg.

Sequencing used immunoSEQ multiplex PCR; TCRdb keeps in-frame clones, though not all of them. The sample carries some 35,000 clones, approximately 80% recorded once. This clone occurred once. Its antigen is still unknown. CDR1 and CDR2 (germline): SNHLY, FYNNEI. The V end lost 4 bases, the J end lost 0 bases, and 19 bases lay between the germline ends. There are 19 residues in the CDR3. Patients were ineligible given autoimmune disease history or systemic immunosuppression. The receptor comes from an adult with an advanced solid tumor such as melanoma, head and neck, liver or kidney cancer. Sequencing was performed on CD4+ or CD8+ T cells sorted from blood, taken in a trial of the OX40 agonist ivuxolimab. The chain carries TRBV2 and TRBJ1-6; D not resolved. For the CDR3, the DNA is TGTGCCAGCAGTGGAACATATGGACCTTCAAGCTCCTATAATTCACCCCTCCACTTT. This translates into CASSGTYGPSSSYNSPLHF.